These 28 T cell receptor beta chains came from one sample sequenced in a study of T cells after yellow fever vaccination. TCRdb processed the 5' RACE reads anew with MiXCR; each CDR3 protein has one entry. Among under 95,000 distinct CDR3 sequences listed, about 7.3% were seen once. The sample here was CD8+ T cells sorted from PBMCs, taken more than 8 days after the first yellow fever vaccination. Receptor source: a man between 18 and 35 years old who received the YFV17D yellow fever vaccine.

This clonotype was seen more than once but under ten times. The genes are TRBV27 and TRBJ2-7; 10 positions agree with TRBD2. Germline assignment: CDR1 MNHEY and CDR2 SMNVEV (reference sequence). The V segment lost 2 bases and the J segment 4 bases; nucleotides outside the gene matches: 2. CDR3 size: 14 residues. As DNA, the CDR3 is TGTGCCAGCAGTTTAACTAGCGGGGAGTACGAGCAGTACTTC. Amino acid sequence: CASSLTSGEYEQYF.

This clonotype was seen ten or more times. The chain couples TRBV5-1 to TRBJ1-3, with D possibly TRBD1 on 6 matching bases. The ends were cut back, 1 base at V and 3 bases at J, with 14 bases in the middle. The CDR3 runs to 16 residues. Per germline, CDR1 SGHRS and CDR2 YFSETQ. This chain's CDR3 is CASSLRPGAHGNTIYF. The CDR3 DNA reads TGCGCCAGCAGCTTGCGTCCGGGGGCTCATGGAAACACCATATATTTT.

Note on this clonotype: A much larger clone lies one base from this, so it may be a read error. V and J are TRBV5-1 and TRBJ2-2; weak D call: TRBD1 (6 bases). V lost 1 base and J 1 base, leaving 8 bases between the germline ends. The CDR3 contains 15 residues. Germline values: CDR1 SGHRS, CDR2 YFSETQ. The CDR3: CASSLQQGNTGELFF. CDR3 nucleotides: TGCGCCAGCAGCTTGCAACAGGGGAACACCGGGGAGCTGTTTTTT.

This clonotype was seen ten or more times. The chain combines TRBV25-1 with TRBJ1-4; possible D gene TRBD1, 5 bases. With 3 bases removed from V and 8 bases from J, the gap between germline ends came to 19 bases. Germline V gene sequence: CDR1 MGHDK, CDR2 SYGVNS. The CDR3 totals 16 residues. In DNA, the CDR3 is TGTGCCAGCAGTGAGGGATCGGGGCGGCGACGGGAAAAACTGTTTTTT. It translates to CASSEGSGRRREKLFF.

With regard to this clonotype: Given a much more abundant clone one base away, this may be a read error. For the CDR3, the DNA is TGTGCCAGCAGTTTCGCGACTCGGAATGAGCAGTTCTTC. Protein sequence: CASSFATRNEQFF. The chain recombines TRBV27 with TRBJ2-1; D gene ambiguous. Germline lookup yields CDR1 MNHEY and CDR2 SMNVEV (reference sequence). This CDR3 is built from 13 residues. V lost 3 bases and J lost 7, with 10 bases in between.

The chain has TRBV13 and TRBJ2-5; 9 bases are a match to TRBD2. The germline V gene encodes CDR1 PRHDT and CDR2 FYEKMQ (reference sequence). V lost 6 bases to trimming and J lost 2 bases; unmatched junction nucleotides: 4. CDR3 length: 14 residues. Here the CDR3 DNA reads TGTGCCAGCAGGGTCGCGGGGGGGCAAGAGACCCAGTACTTC. Protein: CASRVAGGQETQYF.

The chain employs TRBV29-1 and TRBJ1-4, with 8 bases that match TRBD1. This CDR3 spans 17 amino acids. The V segment lost 6 bases and the J segment 2 bases; nucleotides outside the gene matches: 14. Germline-derived CDR1 and CDR2 are SQVTM and ANQGSEA. The CDR3 region has the DNA TGCAGCGTGCAACCCTTGACAGGGGAGGGCACTAATGAAAAACTGTTTTTT. Residues: CSVQPLTGEGTNEKLFF.

There are many counts of this clonotype. The chain has TRBV12-3 or TRBV12-4 and TRBJ2-7; possibly TRBD1 for D (5 bases). This CDR3 is built from 12 residues. The ends were cut back, 1 base at V and 6 bases at J, with 7 bases in the middle. CDR3 in amino acids: CASSLEGVEQYF. In DNA, the CDR3 is TGTGCCAGCAGTTTAGAAGGGGTCGAGCAGTACTTC.

In its sample, this clonotype was seen many times. The rearrangement uses TRBV27 and TRBJ2-6, with D perhaps matching TRBD2 (5 bases). The CDR3 runs 15 residues. Germline-derived CDR1 and CDR2 are MNHEY and SMNVEV (reference sequence). Trimming removed 5 bases at V and 2 bases at J, with 10 bases between. Written as DNA, the CDR3 is TGTGCCAGCAGTGCCCAGAGGGCTGGGGCCAACGTCCTGACTTTC. Amino acids: CASSAQRAGANVLTF.

This clonotype was observed a few times. The V and J genes are TRBV6-2 or TRBV6-3 and TRBJ1-1; TRBD1 might be the D (5 bases). The CDR3 runs 13 residues. The V gene lost 6 bases and the J gene lost 1 base, with 9 bases spanning the gap. Germline loops: CDR1 MNHEY, CDR2 SVGEGT. The CDR3 loop reads CASRSGGNTEAFF. CDR3 nucleotide sequence: TGTGCCAGCAGATCCGGGGGGAACACTGAAGCTTTCTTT.

The sample holds many counts of this clonotype. The V call is TRBV9, the J call TRBJ2-1, with TRBD2 identical over 7 bases. Per germline, CDR1 SGDLS and CDR2 YYNGEE. The CDR3 runs to 15 residues. Losses at the gene ends were 3 bases for V and 0 bases for J; bases not matched to a gene: 3. CDR3 coding DNA: TGTGCCAGCAGCGCTAGCGGAGGCTCCTACAATGAGCAGTTCTTC. Residues: CASSASGGSYNEQFF.

This clonotype was seen only a few times. The J gene is TRBJ2-5, the V gene TRBV7-9; TRBD1 aligns across 9 bases. Germline V CDR1 and CDR2: SEHNR, FQNEAQ (reference sequence). The CDR3 is 12 residues long. V shed 1 base and J 12 bases; nucleotides not matched to a gene: 3. DNA for the CDR3: TGTGCCAGCAGCTTAGGAGGGACAGGGAAGTACTTC. As protein: CASSLGGTGKYF.

This clonotype came up a few times. This chain links TRBV4-1 with TRBJ1-4, with D tentatively TRBD1 (6 bases). Germline V gene data show CDR1 as MGHRA and CDR2 as YSYEKL. This CDR3 region has 18 residues. V lost 2 bases and J 3 bases, leaving 19 bases between the germline ends. CDR3 nucleotides: TGCGCCAGCAGCCAACCGACAGGAGGGGGTTTCTCTAATGAAAAACTGTTTTTT. Translating it yields CASSQPTGGGFSNEKLFF.

This clonotype came up a few times. The V gene is TRBV4-1, the J gene TRBJ2-7, with D uncertain. The V end was cut by 4 bases, the J end by 0 bases, with 16 bases between. The CDR3 runs 16 residues. Germline CDR1 MGHRA, CDR2 YSYEKL. CDR3 sequence: CASSLVKDPSSYEQYF. DNA for the CDR3: TGCGCCAGCAGCCTGGTAAAGGACCCGAGCTCCTACGAGCAGTACTTC.

This clonotype was counted ten times or more. The rearrangement uses TRBV7-9 and TRBJ1-4; no definite D call. Germline assignment: CDR1 SEHNR and CDR2 FQNEAQ (reference sequence). The CDR3 runs 14 residues. Between the trimmed V and J ends, which lost 1 base and 4 bases, there was a span of 7 bases. This CDR3 is CASSLEQVNEKLFF. The CDR3 DNA follows: TGTGCCAGCAGCTTAGAGCAGGTTAATGAAAAACTGTTTTTT.

The sample holds many counts of this clonotype. The chain uses TRBV10-3 and TRBJ2-7; the D is unclear. CDR1 is ENHRY and CDR2 is SYGVKD in the germline V gene. This CDR3 region has 13 residues. With 2 bases removed from V and 3 bases from J, the gap between germline ends came to 8 bases. The chain's CDR3 is CAISEGADYEQYF. Written as DNA, the CDR3 is TGTGCCATCAGTGAGGGTGCGGACTACGAGCAGTACTTC.

The table lists this clonotype with many counts. The V and J genes are TRBV29-1 and TRBJ2-5; D unclear. The CDR3 consists of 11 residues. V lost 0 bases, J lost 4 bases, and 3 bases lay in between. The V gene's germline CDR1 is SQVTM and CDR2 ANQGSEA. The CDR3 region is CSVEERETQYF. The DNA for the CDR3 is TGCAGCGTTGAAGAACGAGAGACCCAGTACTTC.

There are many counts of this clonotype. This chain connects TRBV10-2 to TRBJ2-5; TRBD2 is a possible D gene (6 bases). The CDR3 totals 16 residues. The germline V gene has CDR1 WSHSY and CDR2 SAAADI. V was trimmed by 2 bases and J by 0 bases, leaving 13 bases between them. CDR3 residues: CASSETVGGNQETQYF. The CDR3 coding sequence is TGCGCCAGCAGTGAGACGGTTGGGGGGAACCAAGAGACCCAGTACTTC.

This clonotype was counted many times. This chain connects TRBV6-2 or TRBV6-3 to TRBJ2-7; 7 bases align to TRBD1. V lost 6 bases to trimming and J lost 0 bases; unmatched junction nucleotides: 14. CDR1 MNHEY and CDR2 SVGEGT come from the germline V gene. The CDR3 has 17 amino acids. The CDR3 reads CASSLPGQALSSYEQYF. For the CDR3, the DNA is TGTGCCAGCAGCCTCCCTGGACAGGCCCTGAGCTCCTACGAGCAGTACTTC.

This clonotype was recorded many times. The gene calls are TRBV27 and TRBJ1-1; the D gene is possibly TRBD1 (6 bases). Trimming took 2 bases from V and 6 from J, leaving 13 bases between them. CDR3 length equals 14 residues. CDR1 is MNHEY, CDR2 SMNVEV, per germline (reference sequence). DNA for the CDR3: TGTGCCAGCAGTTTAGGGGGCAGGATCGCTGAAGCTTTCTTT. This encodes CASSLGGRIAEAFF.

This clonotype was seen many times. This chain uses TRBV20-1 with TRBJ2-5, with D tentatively TRBD2 (6 bases). The CDR3 has 15 residues. V lost 1 base, J lost 2 bases, and 14 bases lay in between. Germline assignment: CDR1 DFQATT and CDR2 SNEGSKA (reference sequence). The CDR3 DNA reads TGCAGTGCTAGAGGAACCTCGGGGGAGCAAGAGACCCAGTACTTC. Translating gives CSARGTSGEQETQYF.

As regards this clonotype: A much larger clone differs from this one at a single base, so this may be a read error. A read error is likely, as this CDR3 ends without the conserved phenylalanine or tryptophan. The chain employs TRBV5-5 and TRBJ2-1; D may match TRBD1 or TRBD2 (5 bases each). V lost 4 bases and J 6 bases, leaving 17 bases between the germline ends. CDR3 length: 15 residues. CDR1 and CDR2 from the germline V gene are SGHKS and YYEKEE (reference sequence). In DNA, the CDR3 is TGTGCCAGCAGCCAGGGCCCCTCAAGCGGCAATGAGCAGTTCATC. It specifies CASSQGPSSGNEQFI.

In this sample, this clonotype turned up a few times. The chain combines TRBV30 with TRBJ2-7, with D perhaps matching TRBD1 (5 bases). Trimming stripped 4 bases from V and 1 base from J, with 17 bases between. Germline V gene sequence: CDR1 GTSNPN, CDR2 SVGIG (reference sequence). The CDR3 spans 15 residues. The CDR3, as DNA: TGTGCCTGGAAGAAGGGGTTTCCGGGTTCCTACGAGCAGTACTTC. It is translated as CAWKKGFPGSYEQYF.

This clonotype was detected ten times or more. The chain carries TRBV10-3 and TRBJ2-7, with D unresolved. Germline V CDR1 and CDR2: ENHRY, SYGVKD. Trimming left V 6 bases short and J 6 bases short, with 3 bases between. This CDR3 has 9 amino acids. The CDR3 bases are TGTGCCATCAGGGGCGAGCAGTACGTC. It specifies CAIRGEQYV.

This clonotype was picked up many times. The V call is TRBV27, the J call TRBJ1-4; D is uncertain. The CDR3 covers 14 residues. Per germline, CDR1 MNHEY and CDR2 SMNVEV (reference sequence). V lost 5 bases and J lost 5, with 12 bases in between. In nucleotides, the CDR3 is TGTGCCAGCAGTGACACAGTGATGAATGAAAAACTGTTTTTT. Translated: CASSDTVMNEKLFF.

The sample holds many counts of this clonotype. V usage is TRBV10-3 and J usage is TRBJ2-7; 9 bases agree with TRBD1. CDR1 and CDR2 (germline): ENHRY, SYGVKD. This CDR3 comprises 14 residues. V shed 6 bases, J shed 5 bases, and the junction held 8 bases outside the gene matches. CDR3 sequence reads: CAIRPRTGEHEQYF. The CDR3 DNA reads as TGTGCCATCAGACCACGGACAGGGGAGCACGAGCAGTACTTC.

At least ten counts were recorded for this clonotype. The rearrangement joins TRBV10-3 to TRBJ1-1; 7 bases match TRBD1. The junction had 1 base not matched to a gene; V was cut back by 3 bases and J by 6 bases. The length of the CDR3 is 12 residues. In germline, CDR1 is ENHRY, CDR2 SYGVKD. CDR3 bases: TGTGCCATCAGTGACAGGGGGTCTGAAGCTTTCTTT. It specifies CAISDRGSEAFF.

This clonotype has just a few counts. The V call is TRBV6-2 or TRBV6-3, the J call TRBJ2-1, with 7 bases lining up with TRBD2. V shed 4 bases, J shed 5 bases, and the junction held 11 bases outside the gene matches. The CDR3 has 16 residues. Per germline, CDR1 MNHEY and CDR2 SVGEGT. CDR3 protein: CASSSPQRELHNEQFF. The DNA of the CDR3 is TGTGCCAGCAGTTCCCCCCAGCGGGAACTCCACAATGAGCAGTTCTTC.